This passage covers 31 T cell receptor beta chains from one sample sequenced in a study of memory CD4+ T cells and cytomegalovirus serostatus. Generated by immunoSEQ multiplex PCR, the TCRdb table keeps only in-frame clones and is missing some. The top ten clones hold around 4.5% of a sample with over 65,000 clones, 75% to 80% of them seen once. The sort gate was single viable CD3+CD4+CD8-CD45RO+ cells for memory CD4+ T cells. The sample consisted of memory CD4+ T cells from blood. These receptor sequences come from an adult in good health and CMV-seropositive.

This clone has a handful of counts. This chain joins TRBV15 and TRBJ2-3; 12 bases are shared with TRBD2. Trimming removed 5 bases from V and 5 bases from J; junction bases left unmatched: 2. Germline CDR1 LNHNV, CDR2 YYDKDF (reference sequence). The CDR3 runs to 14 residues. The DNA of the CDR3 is TGTGCCACCAGCCGGACTAGCGGGATAGATACGCAGTATTTT. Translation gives CATSRTSGIDTQYF. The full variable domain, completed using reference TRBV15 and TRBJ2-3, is DAMVIQNPRYQVTQFGKPVTLSCSQTLNHNVMYWYQQKSSQAPKLLFHYYDKDFNNEADTPDNFQSRRPNTSFCFLDIRSPGLGDTAMYLCATSRTSGIDTQYFGPGTRLTVL.

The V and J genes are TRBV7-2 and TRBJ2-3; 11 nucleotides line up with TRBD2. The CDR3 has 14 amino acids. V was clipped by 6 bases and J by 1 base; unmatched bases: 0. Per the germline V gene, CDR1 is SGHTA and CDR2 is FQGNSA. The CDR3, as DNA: TGTGCCAGCAGACTAGCGGGAGGCACAGATACGCAGTATTTT. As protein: CASRLAGGTDTQYF.

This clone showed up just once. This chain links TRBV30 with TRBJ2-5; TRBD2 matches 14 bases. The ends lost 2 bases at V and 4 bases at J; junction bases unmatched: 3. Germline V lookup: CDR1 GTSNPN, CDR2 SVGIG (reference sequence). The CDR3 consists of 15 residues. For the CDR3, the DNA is TGTGCCTGGAGTCCCGGGACTAGCGGGGGAGAGACCCAGTACTTC. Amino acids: CAWSPGTSGGETQYF.

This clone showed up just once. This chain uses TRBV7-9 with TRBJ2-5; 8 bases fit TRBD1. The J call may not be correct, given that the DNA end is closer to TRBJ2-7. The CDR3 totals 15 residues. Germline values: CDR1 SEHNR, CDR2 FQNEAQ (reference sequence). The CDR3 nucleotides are TGTGCCAGCAGCCCCGCCTGGGACAGGAAGTACGAGCAGTACTTC. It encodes CASSPAWDRKYEQYF.

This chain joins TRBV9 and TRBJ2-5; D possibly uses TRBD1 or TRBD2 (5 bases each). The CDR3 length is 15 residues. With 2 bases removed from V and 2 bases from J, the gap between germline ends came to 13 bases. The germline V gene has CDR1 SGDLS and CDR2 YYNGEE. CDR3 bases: TGTGCCAGCAGCGTTTGGGGGAGTAGTCAAGAGACCCAGTACTTC. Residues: CASSVWGSSQETQYF.

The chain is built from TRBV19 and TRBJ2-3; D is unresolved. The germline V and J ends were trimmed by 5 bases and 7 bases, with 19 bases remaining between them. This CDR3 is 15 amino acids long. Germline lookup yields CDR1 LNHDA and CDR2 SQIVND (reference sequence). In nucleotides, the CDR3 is TGTGCCAGTAGTCCTCCTCTGGGCCGGACCCATACGCAGTATTTT. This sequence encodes CASSPPLGRTHTQYF.

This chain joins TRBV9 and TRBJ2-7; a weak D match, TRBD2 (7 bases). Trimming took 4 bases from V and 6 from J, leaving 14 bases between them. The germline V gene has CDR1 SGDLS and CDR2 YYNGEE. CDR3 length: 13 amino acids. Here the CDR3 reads CASSRGGSFEQYF. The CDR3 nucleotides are TGTGCCAGCAGCAGGGGGGGGAGTTTCGAGCAGTACTTC.

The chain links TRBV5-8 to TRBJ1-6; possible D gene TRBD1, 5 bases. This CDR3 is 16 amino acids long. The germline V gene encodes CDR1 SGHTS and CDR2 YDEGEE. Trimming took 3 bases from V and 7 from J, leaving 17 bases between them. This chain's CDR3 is CASSSFAGTQNSPLHF. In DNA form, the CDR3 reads TGTGCCAGCAGCTCGTTTGCCGGGACGCAGAATTCACCCCTCCACTTT.

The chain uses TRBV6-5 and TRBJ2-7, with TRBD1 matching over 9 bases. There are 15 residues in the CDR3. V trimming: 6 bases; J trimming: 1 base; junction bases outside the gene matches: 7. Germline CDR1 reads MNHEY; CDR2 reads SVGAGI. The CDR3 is CASRPSDRGSYEQYF. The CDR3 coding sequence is TGTGCCAGCAGACCGTCGGACAGGGGATCCTACGAGCAGTACTTC.

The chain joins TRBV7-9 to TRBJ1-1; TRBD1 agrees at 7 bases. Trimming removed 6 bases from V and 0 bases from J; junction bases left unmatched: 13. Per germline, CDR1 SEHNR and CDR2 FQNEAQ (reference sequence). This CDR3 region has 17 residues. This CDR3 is CASSSRDRNSMNTEAFF. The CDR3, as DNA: TGTGCCAGCAGTTCCCGGGACAGAAATTCCATGAACACTGAAGCTTTCTTT.

CDR3 amino acids: CASRPGTAPQETQYF. CDR3 DNA sequence: TGTGCCAGCAGACCGGGGACAGCACCTCAAGAGACCCAGTACTTC. The V gene is TRBV27, the J gene TRBJ2-5; 7 bases match TRBD1. Unmatched junction bases numbered 9, after V lost 6 bases and J lost 2 bases. CDR3 length equals 15 residues. Germline CDR1 and CDR2: MNHEY and SMNVEV (reference sequence).

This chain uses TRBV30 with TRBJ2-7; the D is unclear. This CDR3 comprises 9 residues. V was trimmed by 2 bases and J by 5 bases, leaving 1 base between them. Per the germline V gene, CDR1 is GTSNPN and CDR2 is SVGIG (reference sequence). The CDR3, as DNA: TGTGCCTGGAGTAACGAGCAGTACTTC. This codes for CAWSNEQYF. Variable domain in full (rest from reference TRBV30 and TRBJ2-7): SQTIHQWPATLVQPVGSPLSLECTVEGTSNPNLYWYRQAAGRGLQLLFYSVGIGQISSEVPQNLSASRPQDRQFILSSKKLLLSDSGFYLCAWSNEQYFGPGTRLTVT.

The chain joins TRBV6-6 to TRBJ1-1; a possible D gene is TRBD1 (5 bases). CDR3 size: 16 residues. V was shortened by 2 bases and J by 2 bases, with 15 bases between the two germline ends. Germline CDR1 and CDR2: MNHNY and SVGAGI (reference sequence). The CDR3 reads CASSYPSGGINTEAFF. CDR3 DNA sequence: TGTGCCAGCAGTTACCCCTCGGGGGGTATCAACACTGAAGCTTTCTTT.

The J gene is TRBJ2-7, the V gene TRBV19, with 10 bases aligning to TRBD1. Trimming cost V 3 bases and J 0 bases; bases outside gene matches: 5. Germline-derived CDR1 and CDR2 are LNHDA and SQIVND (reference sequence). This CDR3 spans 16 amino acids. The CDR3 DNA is TGTGCCAGTAGTATCCGGACAGGGGGAGACTCCTACGAGCAGTACTTC. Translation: CASSIRTGGDSYEQYF.

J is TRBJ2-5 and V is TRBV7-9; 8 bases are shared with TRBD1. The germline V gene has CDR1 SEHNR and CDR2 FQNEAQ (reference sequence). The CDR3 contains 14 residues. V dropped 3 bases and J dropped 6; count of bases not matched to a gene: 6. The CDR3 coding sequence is TGTGCCAGCAGCTTTGCAGGGGGCTTAAAGACCCAGTACTTC. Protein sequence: CASSFAGGLKTQYF.

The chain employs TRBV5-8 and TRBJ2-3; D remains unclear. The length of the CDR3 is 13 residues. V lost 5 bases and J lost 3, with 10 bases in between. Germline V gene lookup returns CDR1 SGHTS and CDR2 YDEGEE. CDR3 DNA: TGTGCCAGCAGGGTGTGGCGGACAGATACGCAGTATTTT. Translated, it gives CASRVWRTDTQYF.

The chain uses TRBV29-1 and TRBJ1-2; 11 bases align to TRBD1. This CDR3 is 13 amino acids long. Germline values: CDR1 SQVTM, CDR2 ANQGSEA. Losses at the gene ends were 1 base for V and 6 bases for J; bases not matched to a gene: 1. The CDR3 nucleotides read TGCAGCGTTGAAGGGACAGGGGGCGATGGCTACACCTTC. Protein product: CSVEGTGGDGYTF. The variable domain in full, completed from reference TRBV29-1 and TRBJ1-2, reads SAVISQKPSRDICQRGTSLTIQCQVDSQVTMMFWYRQQPGQSLTLIATANQGSEATYESGFVIDKFPISRPNLTFSTLTVSNMSPEDSSIYLCSVEGTGGDGYTFGSGTRLTVV.

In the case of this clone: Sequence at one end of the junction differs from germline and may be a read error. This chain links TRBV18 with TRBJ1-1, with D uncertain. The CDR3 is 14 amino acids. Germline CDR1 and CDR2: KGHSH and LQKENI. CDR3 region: CASSQALGNSEAFF. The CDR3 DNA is TGTGCCAGCTCACAGGCCCTTGGGAACAGTGAAGCTTTCTTT. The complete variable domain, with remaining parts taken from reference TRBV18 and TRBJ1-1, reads NAGVMQNPRHLVRRRGQEARLRCSPMKGHSHVYWYRQLPEEGLKFMVYLQKENIIDESGMPKERFSAEFPKEGPSILRIQQVVRGDSAAYFCASSQALGNSEAFFGQGTRLTVV.

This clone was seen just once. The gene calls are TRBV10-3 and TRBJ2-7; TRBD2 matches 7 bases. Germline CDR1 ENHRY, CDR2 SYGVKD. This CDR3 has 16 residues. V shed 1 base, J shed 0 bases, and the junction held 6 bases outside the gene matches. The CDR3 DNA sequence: TGTGCCATCAGTGAGTTGGGGGGGGTTAGCTCCTACGAGCAGTACTTC. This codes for CAISELGGVSSYEQYF.

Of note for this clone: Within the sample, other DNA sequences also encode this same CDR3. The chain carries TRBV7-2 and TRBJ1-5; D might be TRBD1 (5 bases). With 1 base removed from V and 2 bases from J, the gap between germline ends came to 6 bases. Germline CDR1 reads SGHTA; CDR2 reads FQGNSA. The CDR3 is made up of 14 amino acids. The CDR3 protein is CASSLVGGNQPQHF. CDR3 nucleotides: TGTGCCAGCAGCTTAGTGGGGGGCAATCAGCCCCAGCATTTT.

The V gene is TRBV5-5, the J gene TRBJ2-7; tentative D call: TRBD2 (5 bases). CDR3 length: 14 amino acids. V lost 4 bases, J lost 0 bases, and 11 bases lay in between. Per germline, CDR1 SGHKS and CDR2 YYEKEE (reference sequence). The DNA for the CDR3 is TGTGCCAGCAGCAGGATTGGAGGCTCCTACGAGCAGTACTTC. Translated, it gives CASSRIGGSYEQYF.

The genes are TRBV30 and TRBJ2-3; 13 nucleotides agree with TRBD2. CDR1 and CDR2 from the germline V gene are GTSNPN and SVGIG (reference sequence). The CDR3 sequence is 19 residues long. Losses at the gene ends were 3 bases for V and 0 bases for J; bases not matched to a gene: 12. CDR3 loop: CAWSKRTSGGLGSTDTQYF. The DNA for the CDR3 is TGTGCCTGGAGCAAACGGACTAGCGGGGGATTAGGAAGCACAGATACGCAGTATTTT.

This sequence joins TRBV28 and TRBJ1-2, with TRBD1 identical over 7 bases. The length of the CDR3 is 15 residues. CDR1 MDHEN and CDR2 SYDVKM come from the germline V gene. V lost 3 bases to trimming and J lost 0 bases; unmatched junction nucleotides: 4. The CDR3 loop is CASSLGTAANYGYTF. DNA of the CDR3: TGTGCCAGCAGTTTGGGGACAGCTGCTAACTATGGCTACACCTTC.

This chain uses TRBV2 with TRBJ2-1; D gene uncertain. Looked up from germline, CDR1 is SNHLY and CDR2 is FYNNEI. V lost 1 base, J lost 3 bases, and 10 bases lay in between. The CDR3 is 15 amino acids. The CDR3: CASSEDEFDYNEQFF. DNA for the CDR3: TGTGCCAGCAGTGAAGATGAGTTTGACTACAATGAGCAGTTCTTC. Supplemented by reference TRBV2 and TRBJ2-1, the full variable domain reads EPEVTQTPSHQVTQMGQEVILRCVPISNHLYFYWYRQILGQKVEFLVSFYNNEISEKSEIFDDQFSVERPDGSNFTLKIRSTKLEDSAMYFCASSEDEFDYNEQFFGPGTRLTVL.

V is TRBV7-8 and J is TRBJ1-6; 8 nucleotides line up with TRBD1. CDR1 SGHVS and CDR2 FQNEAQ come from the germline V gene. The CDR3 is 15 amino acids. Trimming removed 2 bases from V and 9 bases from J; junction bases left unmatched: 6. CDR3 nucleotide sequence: TGTGCCAGCAGCTTATTTACAGGGGGAGGTTCACCCCTCCACTTT. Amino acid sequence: CASSLFTGGGSPLHF.

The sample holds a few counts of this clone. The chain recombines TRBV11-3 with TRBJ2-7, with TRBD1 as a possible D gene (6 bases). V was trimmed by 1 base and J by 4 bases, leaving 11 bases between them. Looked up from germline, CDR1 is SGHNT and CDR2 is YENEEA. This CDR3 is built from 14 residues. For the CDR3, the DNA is TGTGCCAGCAGCTTAGGGGCAGGGGCTTACGAGCAGTACTTC. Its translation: CASSLGAGAYEQYF.

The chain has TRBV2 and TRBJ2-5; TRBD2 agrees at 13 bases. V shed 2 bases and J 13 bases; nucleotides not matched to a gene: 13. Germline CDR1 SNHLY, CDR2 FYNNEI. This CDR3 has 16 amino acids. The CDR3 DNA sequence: TGTGCCAGCAGTGAACGGGGGACTAGCGGGATATCGGCCTTGTACTTC. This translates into CASSERGTSGISALYF.

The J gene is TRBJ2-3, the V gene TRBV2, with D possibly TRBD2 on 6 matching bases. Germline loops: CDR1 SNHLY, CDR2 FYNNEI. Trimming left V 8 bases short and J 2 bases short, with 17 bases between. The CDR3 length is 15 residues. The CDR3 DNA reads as TGTGCCAGCCAACCACCGGTAGCGGTCACAGATACGCAGTATTTT. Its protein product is CASQPPVAVTDTQYF.

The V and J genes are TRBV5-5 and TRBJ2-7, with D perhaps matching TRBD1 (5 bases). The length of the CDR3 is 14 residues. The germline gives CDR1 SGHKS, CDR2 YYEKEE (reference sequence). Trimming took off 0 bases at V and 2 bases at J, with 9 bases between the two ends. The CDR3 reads CASSLAGLTYEQYF. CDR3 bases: TGTGCCAGCAGCTTGGCAGGGCTGACCTACGAGCAGTACTTC.

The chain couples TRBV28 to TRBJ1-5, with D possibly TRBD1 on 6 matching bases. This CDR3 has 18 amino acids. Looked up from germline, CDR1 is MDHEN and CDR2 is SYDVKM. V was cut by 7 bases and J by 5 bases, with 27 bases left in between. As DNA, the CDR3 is TGTGCCAGCACCACGATATCCGGGACATCATTTGGCTATCAGCCCCAGCATTTT. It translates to CASTTISGTSFGYQPQHF.

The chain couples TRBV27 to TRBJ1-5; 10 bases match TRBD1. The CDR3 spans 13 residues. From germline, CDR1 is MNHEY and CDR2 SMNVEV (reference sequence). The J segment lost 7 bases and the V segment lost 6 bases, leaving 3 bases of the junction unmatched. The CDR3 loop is CASSQTGGQPQHF. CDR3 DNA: TGTGCCAGCAGCCAGACAGGGGGCCAGCCCCAGCATTTT.